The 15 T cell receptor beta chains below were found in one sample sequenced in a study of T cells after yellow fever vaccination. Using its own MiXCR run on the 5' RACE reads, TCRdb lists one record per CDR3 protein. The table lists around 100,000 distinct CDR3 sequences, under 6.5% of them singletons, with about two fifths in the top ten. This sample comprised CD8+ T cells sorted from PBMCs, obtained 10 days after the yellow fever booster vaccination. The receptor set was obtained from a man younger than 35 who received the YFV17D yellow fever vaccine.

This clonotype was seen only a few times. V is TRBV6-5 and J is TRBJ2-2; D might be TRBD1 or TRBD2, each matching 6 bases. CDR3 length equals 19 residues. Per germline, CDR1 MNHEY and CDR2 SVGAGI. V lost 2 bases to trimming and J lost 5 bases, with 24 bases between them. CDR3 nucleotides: TGTGCCAGCAGTTACCCAGGGGCTGGGGGGCCGCGGGGAACCGGGGAGCTGTTTTTT. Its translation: CASSYPGAGGPRGTGELFF.

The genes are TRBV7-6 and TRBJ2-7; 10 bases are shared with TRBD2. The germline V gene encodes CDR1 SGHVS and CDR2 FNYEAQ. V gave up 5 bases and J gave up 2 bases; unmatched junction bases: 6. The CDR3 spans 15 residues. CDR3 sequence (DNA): TGTGCCAGCAGCCCAAGCGGGGGGGCCGCCTACGAGCAGTACTTC. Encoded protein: CASSPSGGAAYEQYF. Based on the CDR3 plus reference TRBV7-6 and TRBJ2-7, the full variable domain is GAGVSQSPRYKVTKRGQDVALRCDPISGHVSLYWYRQALGQGPEFLTYFNYEAQQDKSGLPNDRFSAERPEGSISTLTIQRTEQRDSAMYRCASSPSGGAAYEQYFGPGTRLTVT.

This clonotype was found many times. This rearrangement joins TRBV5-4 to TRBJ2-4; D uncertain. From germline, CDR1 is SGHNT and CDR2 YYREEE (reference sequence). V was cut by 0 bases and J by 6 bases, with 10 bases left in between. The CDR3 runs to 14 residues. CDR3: CASSLAEQLNIQYF. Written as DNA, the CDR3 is TGTGCCAGCAGCTTGGCGGAACAGCTAAACATTCAGTACTTC. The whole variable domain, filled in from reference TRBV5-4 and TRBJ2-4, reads ETGVTQSPTHLIKTRGQQVTLRCSSQSGHNTVSWYQQALGQGPQFIFQYYREEENGRGNFPPRFSGLQFPNYSSELNVNALELDDSALYLCASSLAEQLNIQYFGAGTRLSVL.

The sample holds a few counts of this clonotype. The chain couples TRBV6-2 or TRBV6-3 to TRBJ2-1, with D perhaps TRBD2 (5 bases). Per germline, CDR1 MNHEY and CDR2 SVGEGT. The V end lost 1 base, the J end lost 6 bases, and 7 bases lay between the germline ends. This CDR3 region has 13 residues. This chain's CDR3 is CASSYLEVNEQFF. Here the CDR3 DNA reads TGTGCCAGCAGTTACTTGGAGGTCAATGAGCAGTTCTTC.

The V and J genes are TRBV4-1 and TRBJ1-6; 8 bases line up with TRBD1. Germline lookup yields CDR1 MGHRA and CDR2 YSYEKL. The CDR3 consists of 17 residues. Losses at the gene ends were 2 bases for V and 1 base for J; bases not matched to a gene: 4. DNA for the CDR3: TGCGCCAGCAGCCAAACAGGGGGTCAGTCCTATAATTCACCCCTCCACTTT. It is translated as CASSQTGGQSYNSPLHF.

The CDR3 bases are TGTGCTAGTGGCCTGGTAACGGGAGGGATCAATCAGCCCCAGCATTTT. As protein: CASGLVTGGINQPQHF. This sequence joins TRBV12-5 and TRBJ1-5; D is uncertain. Germline V gene lookup returns CDR1 LGHNT and CDR2 FRNRAP. The CDR3 runs 16 residues. Trimming cost V 6 bases and J 3 bases, with 18 bases left between them.

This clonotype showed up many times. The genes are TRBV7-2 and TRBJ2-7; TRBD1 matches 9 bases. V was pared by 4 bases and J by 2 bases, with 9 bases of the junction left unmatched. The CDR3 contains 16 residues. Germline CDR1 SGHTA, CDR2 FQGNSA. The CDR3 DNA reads TGTGCCAGCAGCTGGCCGGGGACAGGGCAAACCTACGAGCAGTACTTC. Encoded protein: CASSWPGTGQTYEQYF.

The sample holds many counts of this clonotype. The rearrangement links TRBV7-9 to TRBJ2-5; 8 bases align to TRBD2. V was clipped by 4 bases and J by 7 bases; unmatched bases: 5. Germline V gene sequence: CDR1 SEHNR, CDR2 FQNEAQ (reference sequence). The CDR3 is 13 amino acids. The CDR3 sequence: CASSSGLEGTQYF. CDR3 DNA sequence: TGTGCCAGCAGCTCGGGACTAGAAGGGACCCAGTACTTC.

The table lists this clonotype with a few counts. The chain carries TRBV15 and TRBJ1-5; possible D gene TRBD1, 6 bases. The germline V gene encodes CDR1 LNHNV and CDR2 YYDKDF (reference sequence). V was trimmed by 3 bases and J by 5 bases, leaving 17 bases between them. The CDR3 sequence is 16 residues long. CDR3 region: CATSRVGHMGDQPQHF. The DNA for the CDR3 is TGTGCCACCAGCAGGGTGGGACATATGGGTGATCAGCCCCAGCATTTT.

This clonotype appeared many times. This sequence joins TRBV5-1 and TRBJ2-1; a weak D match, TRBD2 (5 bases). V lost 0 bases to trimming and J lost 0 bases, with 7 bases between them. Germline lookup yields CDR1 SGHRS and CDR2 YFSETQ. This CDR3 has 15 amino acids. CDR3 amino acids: CASSLGGSSYNEQFF. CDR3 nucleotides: TGCGCCAGCAGCTTGGGAGGGAGCTCCTACAATGAGCAGTTCTTC.

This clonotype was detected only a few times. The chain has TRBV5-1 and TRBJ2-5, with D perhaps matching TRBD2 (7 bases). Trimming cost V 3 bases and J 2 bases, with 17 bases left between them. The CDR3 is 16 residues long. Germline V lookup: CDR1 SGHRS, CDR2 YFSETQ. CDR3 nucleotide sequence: TGCGCCAGCAGCTGGGACTATGGGGGCGAGCAAGAGACCCAGTACTTC. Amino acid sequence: CASSWDYGGEQETQYF.

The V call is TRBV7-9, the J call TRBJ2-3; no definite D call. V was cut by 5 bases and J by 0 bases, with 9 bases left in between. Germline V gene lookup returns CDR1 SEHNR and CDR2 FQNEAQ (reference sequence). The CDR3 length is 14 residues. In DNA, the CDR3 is TGTGCCAGCAGCCCGACATCTAGCACAGATACGCAGTATTTT. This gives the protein CASSPTSSTDTQYF.

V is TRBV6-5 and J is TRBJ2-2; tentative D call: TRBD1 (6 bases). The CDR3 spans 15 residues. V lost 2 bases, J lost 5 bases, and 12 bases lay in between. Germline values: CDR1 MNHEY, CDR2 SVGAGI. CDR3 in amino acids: CASSYGGRGTGELFF. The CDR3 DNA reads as TGTGCCAGCAGTTACGGAGGCAGGGGAACCGGGGAGCTGTTTTTT.

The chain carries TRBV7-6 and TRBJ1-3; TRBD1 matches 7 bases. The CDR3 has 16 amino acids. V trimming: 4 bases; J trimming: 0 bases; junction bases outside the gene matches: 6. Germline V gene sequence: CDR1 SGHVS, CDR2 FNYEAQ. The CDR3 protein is CASSSRGTASGNTIYF. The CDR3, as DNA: TGTGCCAGCAGCTCCAGGGGGACAGCCTCTGGAAACACCATATATTTT. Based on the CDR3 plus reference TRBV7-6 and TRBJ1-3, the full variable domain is GAGVSQSPRYKVTKRGQDVALRCDPISGHVSLYWYRQALGQGPEFLTYFNYEAQQDKSGLPNDRFSAERPEGSISTLTIQRTEQRDSAMYRCASSSRGTASGNTIYFGEGSWLTVV.

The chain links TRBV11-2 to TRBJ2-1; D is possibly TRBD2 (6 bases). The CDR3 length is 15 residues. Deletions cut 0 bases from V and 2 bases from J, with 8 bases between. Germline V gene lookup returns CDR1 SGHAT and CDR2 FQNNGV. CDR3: CASSLDGGAYNEQFF. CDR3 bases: TGTGCCAGCAGCTTAGACGGCGGGGCCTACAATGAGCAGTTCTTC.